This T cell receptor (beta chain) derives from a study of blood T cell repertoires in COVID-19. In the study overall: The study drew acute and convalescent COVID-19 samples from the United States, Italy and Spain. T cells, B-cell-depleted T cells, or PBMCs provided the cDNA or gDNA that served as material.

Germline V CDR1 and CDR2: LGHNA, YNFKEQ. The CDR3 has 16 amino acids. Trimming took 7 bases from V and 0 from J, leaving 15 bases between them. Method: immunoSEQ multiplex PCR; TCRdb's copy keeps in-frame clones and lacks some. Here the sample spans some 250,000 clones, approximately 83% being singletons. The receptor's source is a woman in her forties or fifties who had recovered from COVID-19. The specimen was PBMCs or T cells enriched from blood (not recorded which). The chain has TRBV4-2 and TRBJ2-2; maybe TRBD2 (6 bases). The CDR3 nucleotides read TGTGCCAGCACGGACGAGGGCGGGGCGAACACCGGGGAGCTGTTTTTT. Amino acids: CASTDEGGANTGELFF.